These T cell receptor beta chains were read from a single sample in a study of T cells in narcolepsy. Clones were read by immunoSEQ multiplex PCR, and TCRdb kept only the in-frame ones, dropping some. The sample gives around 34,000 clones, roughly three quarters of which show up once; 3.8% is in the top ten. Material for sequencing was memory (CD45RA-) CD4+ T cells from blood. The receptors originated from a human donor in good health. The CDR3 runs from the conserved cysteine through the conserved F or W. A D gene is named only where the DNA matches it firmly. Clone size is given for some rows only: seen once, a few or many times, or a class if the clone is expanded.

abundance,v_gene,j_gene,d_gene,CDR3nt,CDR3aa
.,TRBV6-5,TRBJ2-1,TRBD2,TGTGCCAGCAGTCTTTACGGGGGGTATGAGCAGTTCTTC,CASSLYGGYEQFF
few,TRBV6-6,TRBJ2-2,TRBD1,TGTGCCAGCAGAGGGACAGGGTTTACCGGGGAGCTGTTTTTT,CASRGTGFTGELFF
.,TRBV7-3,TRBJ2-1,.,TGTGCCAGCAAGTATTTGGCGAATGAGAATGAGCAGTTCTTC,CASKYLANENEQFF
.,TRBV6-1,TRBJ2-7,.,TGTGCCAGCAAGGGACCGGTTTACAGCGAGCAGTACTTC,CASKGPVYSEQYF
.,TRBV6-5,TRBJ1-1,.,TGTGCCAGCATCCTAGGGGCCAAGGGATTTGAAGCTTTCTTT,CASILGAKGFEAFF
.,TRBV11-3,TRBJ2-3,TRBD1,TGTGCCAGCAGCTGGGGACAGGGGGCCACAGATACGCAGTATTTT,CASSWGQGATDTQYF
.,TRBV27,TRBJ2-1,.,TGTGCCAGCCGCCAGGGGGGGTCCTACAATGAGCAGTTCTTC,CASRQGGSYNEQFF
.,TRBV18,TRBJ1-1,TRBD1,TGTGCCAGCTCACCACGGAGTCGGACAGGGGCCCGGGACACTGAAGCTTTCTTT,CASSPRSRTGARDTEAFF
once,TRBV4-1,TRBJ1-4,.,TGCGCCAGCAGCCCGCGACCTGGCGGTAATGAAAAACTGTTTTTT,CASSPRPGGNEKLFF
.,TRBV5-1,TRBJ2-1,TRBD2,TGCGCCAGCAGCGGAGTAGCGGGAGCGGGGGAGCAGTTCTTC,CASSGVAGAGEQFF
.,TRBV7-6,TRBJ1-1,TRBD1,TGTGCCAGCAGCTTAGTTACAGGGGACACTGAAGCTTTCTTT,CASSLVTGDTEAFF
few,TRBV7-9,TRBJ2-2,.,TGTGCCAGCAGCTTATATCAGGGTACCGGGGAGCTGTTTTTT,CASSLYQGTGELFF
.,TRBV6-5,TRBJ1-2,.,TGTGCCAGCAGTCGAGACAGAGATGGCTACACCTTC,CASSRDRDGYTF
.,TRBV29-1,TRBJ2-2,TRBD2,TGCAGCCCCCGGGGGGGTCCGAACGGGGAGCTGTTTTTT,CSPRGGPNGELFF
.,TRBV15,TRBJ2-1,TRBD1,TGTGCCACCAGCAGAGTCGGGACAGCCAACAATGAGCAGTTCTTC,CATSRVGTANNEQFF
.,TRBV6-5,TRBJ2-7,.,TGTGCCAGCAGCGGTACATGGTACGAGCAGTACTTC,CASSGTWYEQYF
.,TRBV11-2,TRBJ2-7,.,TGTGCCAGCAGCTTACAGCCGAGCAGCTCCTACGAGCAGTACTTC,CASSLQPSSSYEQYF
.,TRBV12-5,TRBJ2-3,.,TGTGCTAGTGGTTCCTCAGATACGCAGTATTTT,CASGSSDTQYF
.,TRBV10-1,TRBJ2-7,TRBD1,TGCGCCAGCAGACCGGGACAGGGATCCTACGAGCAGTACTTC,CASRPGQGSYEQYF
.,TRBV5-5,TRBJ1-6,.,TGTGCCAGCAGCCATCGACAGTCGATGGATTCACCCCTCCACTTT,CASSHRQSMDSPLHF
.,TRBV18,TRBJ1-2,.,TGTGCCAGCTCACCCGGACAGAACTATGGCTACACCTTC,CASSPGQNYGYTF
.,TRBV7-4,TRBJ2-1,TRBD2,TGTGCCAGCAGCTTAGCGCCTAGCGGGAGTAATGAGCAGTTCTTC,CASSLAPSGSNEQFF
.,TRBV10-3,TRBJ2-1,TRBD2,TGTGCCATCAGTGATCCGAGCGGGATTCTCAATGAGCAGTTCTTC,CAISDPSGILNEQFF
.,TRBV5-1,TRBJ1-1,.,TGCGCCAGCACTAATTACAAGGGAGGGGCGGGCACTGAAGCTTTCTTT,CASTNYKGGAGTEAFF
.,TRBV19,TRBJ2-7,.,TGTGCCAGTAGTATTTGGCTATGGGGGCGCGCTAGCGACTCCTACGAGCAGTACTTC,CASSIWLWGRASDSYEQYF